These 9 T cell receptor beta chains came from one sample sequenced in a study of T cell responses to AZD1222 COVID-19 vaccine. The table came from immunoSEQ multiplex PCR; TCRdb's copy has only in-frame clones and leaves some out. The sample shows about 120,000 clones, approximately 87% of them seen only once. The source was peripheral blood, collected on day 0 of AZD1222 vaccination. Source of these receptors: an adult in good health.

The chain joins TRBV18 to TRBJ1-2, with 8 nucleotides matching TRBD1. CDR1 is KGHSH and CDR2 is LQKENI in the germline V gene. Losses at the gene ends were 4 bases for V and 8 bases for J; bases not matched to a gene: 15. This CDR3 is built from 16 residues. The CDR3 DNA reads TGTGCCAGCTCACAGGCCCCGGACAGGGAGACGTCGGGCTACACCTTC. Translation: CASSQAPDRETSGYTF.

The chain uses TRBV30 and TRBJ2-7, with TRBD1 as a possible D gene (5 bases). Germline values: CDR1 GTSNPN, CDR2 SVGIG (reference sequence). This CDR3 region has 15 residues. V was trimmed by 0 bases and J by 2 bases, leaving 14 bases between them. CDR3: CAWSVPWQGTYEQYF. In DNA form, the CDR3 reads TGTGCCTGGAGTGTACCCTGGCAGGGAACCTACGAGCAGTACTTC.

J is TRBJ2-5 and V is TRBV6-5; D possibly corresponds to TRBD1 (6 bases). V was pared by 6 bases and J by 6 bases, with 8 bases between. Germline V gene sequence: CDR1 MNHEY, CDR2 SVGAGI. This CDR3 is built from 11 residues. The DNA of the CDR3 is TGTGCCAGCAGGGACAGCAAGACCCAGTACTTC. The encoded protein is CASRDSKTQYF.

The chain uses TRBV10-3 and TRBJ2-3, with 10 bases lining up with TRBD2. The CDR3 loop spans 16 amino acids. The germline V gene has CDR1 ENHRY and CDR2 SYGVKD. The trim removed 4 bases at V and 3 bases at J, leaving 7 bases unmatched. The CDR3 loop reads CAISANRAGGTDTQYF. The CDR3, as DNA: TGTGCCATCAGTGCAAACCGAGCGGGAGGGACAGATACGCAGTATTTT.

This chain links TRBV21-1 with TRBJ1-6. TRBV21-1 is shown as a pseudogene. This CDR3 contains 16 residues. CDR3 bases: TGTGCCACGGGAGGGGGAGATGGACCACCCAATTCACCCCTCCACTTT. It is translated as CATGGGDGPPNSPLHF.

This clone has a single count. The CDR3 loop is CASSLADNYNEQFF. The CDR3 coding sequence is TGTGCCAGCAGCTTAGCCGACAACTACAATGAGCAGTTCTTC. V gene TRBV7-9 combines with J gene TRBJ2-1, with D unclear. The CDR3 runs to 14 residues. Germline V gives CDR1 SEHNR, CDR2 FQNEAQ (reference sequence). V was trimmed by 0 bases and J by 3 bases, leaving 6 bases between them. Filled out from reference TRBV7-9 and TRBJ2-1, the complete variable domain reads DTGVSQNPRHKITKRGQNVTFRCDPISEHNRLYWYRQTLGQGPEFLTYFQNEAQLEKSRLLSDRFSAERPKGSFSTLEIQRTEQGDSAMYLCASSLADNYNEQFFGPGTRLTVL.

This clone came up once. The chain combines TRBV9 with TRBJ2-3; TRBD2 might be the D (7 bases). This CDR3 has 18 amino acids. CDR1 is SGDLS, CDR2 YYNGEE, per germline. V lost 0 bases to trimming and J lost 5 bases, with 22 bases between them. CDR3 DNA sequence: TGTGCCAGCAGCGTAGGGGCAGGGGTAAGGACTAGAAGAGATACGCAGTATTTT. Residues: CASSVGAGVRTRRDTQYF.

In its sample, this clone was seen a few times. The genes are TRBV6-2 or TRBV6-3 and TRBJ1-6, with 7 bases identical to TRBD1. V was pared by 2 bases and J by 12 bases, with 10 bases of the junction left unmatched. The CDR3 covers 15 residues. CDR1 is MNHEY, CDR2 SVGEGT, per germline. CDR3 DNA: TGTGCCAGCAGTTACGGGACAGTGGGGTTGGAACCCCTCCACTTT. Its protein product is CASSYGTVGLEPLHF.

This clone has a single count. The gene calls are TRBV9 and TRBJ2-3, with TRBD1 identical over 7 bases. V shed 3 bases and J 0 bases; nucleotides not matched to a gene: 4. Germline CDR1 SGDLS, CDR2 YYNGEE. The CDR3 runs 15 residues. DNA of the CDR3: TGTGCCAGCAGCGAAACAGGGGACAGCACAGATACGCAGTATTTT. This gives the protein CASSETGDSTDTQYF.